Below are 8 T cell receptor beta chains sequenced from a single sample in a study of blood T cell repertoires in COVID-19. Only in-frame clones appear in the TCRdb table, and some are missing; sequencing was by immunoSEQ multiplex PCR. Of 200,000 to 250,000 clones in the sample, 70% to 90% were seen once. The specimen sequenced was PBMCs or T cells enriched from blood (not recorded which). These receptors came from a man aged 25 to 40 who had recovered from COVID-19.

The chain uses TRBV27 and TRBJ2-1, with 8 bases lining up with TRBD2. Germline assignment: CDR1 MNHEY and CDR2 SMNVEV (reference sequence). The CDR3 sequence is 15 residues long. With V trimmed by 4 bases and J by 5 bases, 7 bases remained unmatched. CDR3: CASSSKLAAHNEQFF. The CDR3 DNA reads as TGTGCCAGCAGTTCAAAACTAGCGGCCCACAATGAGCAGTTCTTC.

The rearrangement uses TRBV28 and TRBJ1-5; a possible D gene is TRBD1 (5 bases). This CDR3 spans 13 amino acids. CDR1 MDHEN and CDR2 SYDVKM come from the germline V gene. Trimming took 11 bases from V and 2 from J, leaving 13 bases between them. The CDR3 region is CAAAGGGNQPQHF. CDR3 bases: TGTGCCGCCGCCGGAGGGGGCAATCAGCCCCAGCATTTT.

There are a few counts of this clone. The gene calls are TRBV9 and TRBJ2-2; 7 nucleotides agree with TRBD1. CDR1 is SGDLS and CDR2 is YYNGEE in the germline V gene. J lost 6 bases, V lost 3 bases, and 2 bases had no gene match. CDR3 length: 13 amino acids. The CDR3 nucleotides read TGTGCCAGCAGCGGAGACAGGGCCGGGGAGCTGTTTTTT. It yields the protein CASSGDRAGELFF.

CDR3 region: CASSFVLIRSSYEQYF. CDR3 coding DNA: TGTGCCAGCAGTTTCGTCTTAATCAGGTCTTCCTACGAGCAGTACTTC. The chain is built from TRBV28 and TRBJ2-7; D call uncertain. V shed 3 bases and J shed 1 base, with 16 bases lying between them. Germline CDR1 MDHEN, CDR2 SYDVKM. CDR3 length equals 16 residues.

This chain uses TRBV5-4 with TRBJ2-2, with 7 positions matching TRBD2. This CDR3 has 15 amino acids. Losses at the gene ends were 0 bases for V and 6 bases for J; bases not matched to a gene: 5. Germline CDR1 is SGHNT and CDR2 is YYREEE (reference sequence). This CDR3 is CASSLGGGMAGELFF. CDR3 nucleotide sequence: TGTGCCAGCAGCTTGGGCGGGGGTATGGCCGGGGAGCTGTTTTTT.

The gene calls are TRBV3-1 (or the pseudogene TRBV3-2) and TRBJ2-1; the match to TRBD2 covers 7 bases. Germline-derived CDR1 and CDR2 are LGHDT and YNNKEL (reference sequence). V lost 4 bases to trimming and J lost 3 bases; unmatched junction nucleotides: 6. The CDR3 extends over 15 amino acids. CDR3 DNA: TGTGCCAGCAGCCCTCAGCGGGGAGTCTACAATGAGCAGTTCTTC. Residues: CASSPQRGVYNEQFF.

The rearrangement joins TRBV4-1 to TRBJ2-2, with 7 bases that match TRBD1. Germline V lookup: CDR1 MGHRA, CDR2 YSYEKL. J lost 3 bases, V lost 1 base, and 8 bases had no gene match. The CDR3 covers 17 residues. The chain's CDR3 is CASSQVSPGTDTGELFF. CDR3 nucleotides: TGCGCCAGCAGCCAAGTAAGCCCTGGGACAGACACCGGGGAGCTGTTTTTT.

The chain carries TRBV29-1 and TRBJ2-7; D remains unclear. The germline gives CDR1 SQVTM, CDR2 ANQGSEA. V lost 0 bases and J 7 bases, leaving 10 bases between the germline ends. The CDR3 is 12 amino acids. CDR3 DNA: TGCAGCGTTGAAGACGATGGGCGAGAGCAGTACTTC. Its protein product is CSVEDDGREQYF.